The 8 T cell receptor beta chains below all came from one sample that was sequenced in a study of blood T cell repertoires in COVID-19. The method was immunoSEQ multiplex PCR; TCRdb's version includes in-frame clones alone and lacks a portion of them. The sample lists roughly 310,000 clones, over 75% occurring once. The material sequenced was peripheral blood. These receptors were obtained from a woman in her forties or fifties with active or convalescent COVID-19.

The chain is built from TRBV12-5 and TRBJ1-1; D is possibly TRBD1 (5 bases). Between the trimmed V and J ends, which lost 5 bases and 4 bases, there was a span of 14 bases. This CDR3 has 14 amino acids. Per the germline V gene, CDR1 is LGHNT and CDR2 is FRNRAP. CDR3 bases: TGTGCTAGTGGTACAGCCCCCAGGGCCACTGAAGCTTTCTTT. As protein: CASGTAPRATEAFF.

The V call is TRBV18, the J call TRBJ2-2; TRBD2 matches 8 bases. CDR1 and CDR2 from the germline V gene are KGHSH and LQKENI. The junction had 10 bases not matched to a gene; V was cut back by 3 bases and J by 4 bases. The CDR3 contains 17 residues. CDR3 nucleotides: TGTGCCAGCTCACCTCAGAGGACTAGCAAGATCACCGGGGAGCTGTTTTTT. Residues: CASSPQRTSKITGELFF.

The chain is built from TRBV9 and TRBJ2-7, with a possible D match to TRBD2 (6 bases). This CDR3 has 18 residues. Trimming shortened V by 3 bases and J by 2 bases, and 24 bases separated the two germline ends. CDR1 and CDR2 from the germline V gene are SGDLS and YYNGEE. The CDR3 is CASSAIPQGGDGPYEQYF. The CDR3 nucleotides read TGTGCCAGCAGCGCCATACCCCAAGGAGGGGACGGACCCTACGAGCAGTACTTC.

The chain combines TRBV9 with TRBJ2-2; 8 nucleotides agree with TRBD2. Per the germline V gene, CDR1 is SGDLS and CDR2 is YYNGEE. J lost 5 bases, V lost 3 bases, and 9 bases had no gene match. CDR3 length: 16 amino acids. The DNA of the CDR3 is TGTGCCAGCAGCGCGCTTAGCGGGGTGACGACCGGGGAGCTGTTTTTT. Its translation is CASSALSGVTTGELFF. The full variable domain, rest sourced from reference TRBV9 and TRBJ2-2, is DSGVTQTPKHLITATGQRVTLRCSPRSGDLSVYWYQQSLDQGLQFLIQYYNGEERAKGNILERFSAQQFPDLHSELNLSSLELGDSALYFCASSALSGVTTGELFFGEGSRLTVL.

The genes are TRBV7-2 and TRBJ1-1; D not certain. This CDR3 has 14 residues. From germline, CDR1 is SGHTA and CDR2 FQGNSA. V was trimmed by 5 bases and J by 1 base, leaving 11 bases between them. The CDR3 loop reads CASSVLLGNTEAFF. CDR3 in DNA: TGTGCCAGCAGCGTGCTGCTAGGGAACACTGAAGCTTTCTTT.

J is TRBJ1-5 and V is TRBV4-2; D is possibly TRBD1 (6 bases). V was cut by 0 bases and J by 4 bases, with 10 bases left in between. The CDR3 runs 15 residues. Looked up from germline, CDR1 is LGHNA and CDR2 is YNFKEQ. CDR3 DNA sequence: TGTGCCAGCAGCCAAGATCACAGGGCAAATCAGCCCCAGCATTTT. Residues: CASSQDHRANQPQHF.

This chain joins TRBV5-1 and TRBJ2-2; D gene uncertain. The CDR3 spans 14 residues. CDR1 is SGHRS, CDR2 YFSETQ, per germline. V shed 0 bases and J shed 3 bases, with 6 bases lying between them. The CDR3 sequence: CASSLERYTGELFF. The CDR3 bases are TGCGCCAGCAGCTTGGAGAGGTACACCGGGGAGCTGTTTTTT.

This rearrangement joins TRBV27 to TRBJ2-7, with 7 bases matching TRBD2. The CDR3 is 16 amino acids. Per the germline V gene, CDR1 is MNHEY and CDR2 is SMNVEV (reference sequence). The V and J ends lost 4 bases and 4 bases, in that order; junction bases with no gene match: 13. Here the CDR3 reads CASSWAFWREFYEQYF. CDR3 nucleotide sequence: TGTGCCAGCAGTTGGGCCTTTTGGCGGGAGTTTTACGAGCAGTACTTC.